Listed here is a single T cell receptor beta chain. The assay was immunoSEQ multiplex PCR, and TCRdb's table has in-frame clones only and misses some. The sample includes a few hundred thousand clones, 86% of them seen just once. Per the germline V gene, CDR1 is SGHRS and CDR2 is YFSETQ. The length of the CDR3 is 14 residues. With 2 bases removed from V and 8 bases from J, the gap between germline ends came to 13 bases. The entry originates in a study of blood T cell repertoires in COVID-19. The rearrangement uses TRBV5-1 and TRBJ1-4; no reliable D call. Sequenced material: peripheral blood. The clonotype originates from a woman between 45 and 65 years old with acute or convalescent COVID-19. CDR3: CASSFTAAKEKLFF. CDR3 nucleotides: TGCGCCAGCAGCTTTACGGCGGCCAAGGAAAAACTGTTTTTT.